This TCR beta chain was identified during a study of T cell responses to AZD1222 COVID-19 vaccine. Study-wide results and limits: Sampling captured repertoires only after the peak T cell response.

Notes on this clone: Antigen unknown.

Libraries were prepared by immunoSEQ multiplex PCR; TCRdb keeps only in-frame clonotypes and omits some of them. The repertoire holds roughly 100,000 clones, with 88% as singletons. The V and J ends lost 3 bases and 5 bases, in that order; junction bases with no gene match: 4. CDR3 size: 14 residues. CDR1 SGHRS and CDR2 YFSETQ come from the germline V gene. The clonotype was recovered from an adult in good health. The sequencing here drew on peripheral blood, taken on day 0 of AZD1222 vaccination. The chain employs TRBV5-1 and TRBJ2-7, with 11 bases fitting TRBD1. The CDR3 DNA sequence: TGCGCCAGCAGCTCCGGGACAGGGGGGAACGAGCAGTACTTC. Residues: CASSSGTGGNEQYF. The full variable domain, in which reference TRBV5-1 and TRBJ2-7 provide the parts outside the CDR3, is KAGVTQTPRYLIKTRGQQVTLSCSPISGHRSVSWYQQTPGQGLQFLFEYFSETQRNKGNFPGRFSGRQFSNSRSEMNVSTLELGDSALYLCASSSGTGGNEQYFGPGTRLTVT.